In its sample, the clone carrying this T cell receptor (beta chain) was seen once. What it binds is not known. This sample is part of a study of beta chain features in type 1 diabetes. Findings and limits, study-wide: When Type 1 diabetes patients were examined, their TCRB CDR3s proved moderately but significantly shorter in all four CD4+ subsets.

Trimming took 6 bases from V and 11 from J, leaving 19 bases between them. The CDR3 covers 14 residues. CDR1 is KGHSH and CDR2 is LQKENI in the germline V gene. What was sequenced were expressed TCRB transcripts, since all of the isolated RNA had been reverse transcribed. Only in-frame clones appear in the TCRdb table, and some are missing; sequencing was by immunoSEQ multiplex PCR. Here the sample spans approximately 44,000 clones, around 70% being singletons. The clonotype was recovered from a young woman with type 1 diabetes. The sequenced sample was Tregs from blood. V gene TRBV18 combines with J gene TRBJ1-4, with D possibly matching TRBD1 (5 bases). The CDR3 loop is CASSNPRDFRKLFF. The CDR3 coding sequence is TGTGCCAGCTCCAACCCGCGGGACTTCCGGAAACTGTTTTTT.